This T cell receptor beta chain comes out of a study of T cells after posttransplantation cyclophosphamide. A remark on this clone: Antigen unknown.

The ends lost 6 bases at V and 6 bases at J; junction bases unmatched: 9. The CDR3 has 16 amino acids. Germline V lookup: CDR1 LNHDA, CDR2 SQIVND (reference sequence). Study-wide points: Donor-recipient repertoire similarity was low at 1-2 months, rising over year one.

Using immunoSEQ multiplex PCR, the repertoire was profiled, and TCRdb retains in-frame clones only, with some absent. The table shows tens of thousands of clones, with roughly 78% occurring only once. Treatment was busulfan-fludarabine conditioning, a marrow graft, and cyclophosphamide on days +3 and +4. The clonotype was recovered from a female patient between 35 and 55 years old who received an allogeneic stem cell transplant from a related donor, was CMV-positive, and had no GVHD. The graft donor may have given rise to some T cells. The sample in question was CD4+ T cells sorted from blood, obtained around 2,000 days after a stem cell transplant with posttransplant cyclophosphamide. The chain couples TRBV19 to TRBJ1-5, with 12 nucleotides matching TRBD1. This CDR3 is CASRRRGTGGVQPQHF. The CDR3 coding sequence is TGTGCCAGTAGACGGAGGGGGACAGGGGGCGTTCAGCCCCAGCATTTT.